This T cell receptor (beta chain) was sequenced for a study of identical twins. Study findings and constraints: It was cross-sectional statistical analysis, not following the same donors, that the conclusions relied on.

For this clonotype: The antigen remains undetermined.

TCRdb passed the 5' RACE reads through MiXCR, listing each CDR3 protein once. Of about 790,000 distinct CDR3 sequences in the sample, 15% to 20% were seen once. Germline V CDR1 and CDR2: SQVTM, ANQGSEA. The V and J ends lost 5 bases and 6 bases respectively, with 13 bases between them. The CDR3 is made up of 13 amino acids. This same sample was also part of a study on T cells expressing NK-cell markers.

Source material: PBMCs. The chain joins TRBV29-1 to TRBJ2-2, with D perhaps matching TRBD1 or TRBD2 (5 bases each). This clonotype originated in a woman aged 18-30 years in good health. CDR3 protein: CSVPGASPGELFF. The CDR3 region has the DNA TGCAGCGTTCCCGGGGCAAGCCCCGGGGAGCTGTTTTTT.